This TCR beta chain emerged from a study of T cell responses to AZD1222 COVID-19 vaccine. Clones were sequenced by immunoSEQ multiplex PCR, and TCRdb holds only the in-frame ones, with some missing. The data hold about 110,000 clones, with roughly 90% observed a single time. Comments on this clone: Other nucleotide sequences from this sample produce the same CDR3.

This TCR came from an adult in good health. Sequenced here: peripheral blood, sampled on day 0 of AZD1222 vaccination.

In nucleotides, the CDR3 is TGTGCCAGCTCACCACCGACGTCGACAGATACGCAGTATTTT. Protein sequence: CASSPPTSTDTQYF. J is TRBJ2-3 and V is TRBV18; D uncertain. The CDR3 loop spans 14 amino acids. The germline V gene has CDR1 KGHSH and CDR2 LQKENI. Deletions cut 0 bases from V and 3 bases from J, with 7 bases between.